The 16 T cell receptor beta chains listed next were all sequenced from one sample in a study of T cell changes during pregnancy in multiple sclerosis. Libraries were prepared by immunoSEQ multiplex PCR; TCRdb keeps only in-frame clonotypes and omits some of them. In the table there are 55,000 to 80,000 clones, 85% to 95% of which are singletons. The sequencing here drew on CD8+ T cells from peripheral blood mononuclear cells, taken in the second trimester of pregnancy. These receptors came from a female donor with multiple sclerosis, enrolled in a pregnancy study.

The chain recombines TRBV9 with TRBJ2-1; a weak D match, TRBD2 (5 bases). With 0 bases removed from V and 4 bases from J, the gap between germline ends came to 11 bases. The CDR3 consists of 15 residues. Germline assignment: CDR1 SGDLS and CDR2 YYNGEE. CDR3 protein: CASSVARGLYNEQFF. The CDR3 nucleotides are TGTGCCAGCAGCGTAGCTCGCGGGCTGTACAATGAGCAGTTCTTC.

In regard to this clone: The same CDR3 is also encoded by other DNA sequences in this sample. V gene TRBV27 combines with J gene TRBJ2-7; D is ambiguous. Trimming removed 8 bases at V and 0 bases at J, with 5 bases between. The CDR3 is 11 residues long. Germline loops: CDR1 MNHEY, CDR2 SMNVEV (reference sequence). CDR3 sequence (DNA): TGTGCCAGCTCTTCCTCCTACGAGCAGTACTTC. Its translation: CASSSSYEQYF.

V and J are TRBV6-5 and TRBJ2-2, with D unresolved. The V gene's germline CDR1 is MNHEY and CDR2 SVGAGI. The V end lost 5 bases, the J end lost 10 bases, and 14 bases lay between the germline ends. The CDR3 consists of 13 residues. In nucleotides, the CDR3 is TGTGCCAGCAGTAGTCGTGGCGGAACGGAGCTGTTTTTT. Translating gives CASSSRGGTELFF.

The CDR3 reads CAWSGDSSYEQYF. The CDR3 DNA is TGTGCCTGGAGTGGAGACAGCTCCTACGAGCAGTACTTC. V gene TRBV30 combines with J gene TRBJ2-7; D perhaps matches TRBD1 (5 bases). Germline V gene data show CDR1 as GTSNPN and CDR2 as SVGIG (reference sequence). The CDR3 length is 13 residues. V lost 1 base to trimming and J lost 0 bases, with 7 bases between them.

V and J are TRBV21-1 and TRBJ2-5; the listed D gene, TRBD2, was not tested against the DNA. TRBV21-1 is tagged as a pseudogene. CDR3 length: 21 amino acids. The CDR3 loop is CASSKSPSPGLAGMPGETQYF. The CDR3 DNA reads TGTGCCAGCAGCAAATCACCTTCGCCGGGACTAGCGGGTATGCCGGGGGAGACCCAGTACTTC.

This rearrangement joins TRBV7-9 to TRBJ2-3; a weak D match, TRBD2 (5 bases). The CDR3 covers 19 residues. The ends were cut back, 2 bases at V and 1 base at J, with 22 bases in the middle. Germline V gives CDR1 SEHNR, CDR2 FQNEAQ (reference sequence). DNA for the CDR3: TGTGCCAGCAGCTTACGAGGAGGACCGGGAACGGACGGCACAGATACGCAGTATTTT. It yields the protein CASSLRGGPGTDGTDTQYF.

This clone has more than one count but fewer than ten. CDR3 DNA: TGTGCCAGCAGCTTGGCTAGCGGCTACGAGCAGTACTTC. Amino acid sequence: CASSLASGYEQYF. J is TRBJ2-7 and V is TRBV11-2; 7 bases line up with TRBD2. V was clipped by 3 bases and J by 3 bases; unmatched bases: 2. The CDR3 is 13 amino acids. Germline V gene lookup returns CDR1 SGHAT and CDR2 FQNNGV.

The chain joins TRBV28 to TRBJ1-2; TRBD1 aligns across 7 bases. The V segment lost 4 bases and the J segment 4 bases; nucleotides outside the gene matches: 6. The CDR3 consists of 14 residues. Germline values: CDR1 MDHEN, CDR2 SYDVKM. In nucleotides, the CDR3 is TGTGCCAGCAGTTATCAGGGGGGAGGCTATGGCTACACCTTC. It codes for CASSYQGGGYGYTF.

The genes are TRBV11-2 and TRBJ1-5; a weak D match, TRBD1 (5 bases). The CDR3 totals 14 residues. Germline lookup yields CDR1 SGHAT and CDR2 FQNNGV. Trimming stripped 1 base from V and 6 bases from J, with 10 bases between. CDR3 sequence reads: CASSLGGGGQPQHF. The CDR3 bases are TGTGCCAGCAGCTTAGGGGGCGGTGGTCAGCCCCAGCATTTT.

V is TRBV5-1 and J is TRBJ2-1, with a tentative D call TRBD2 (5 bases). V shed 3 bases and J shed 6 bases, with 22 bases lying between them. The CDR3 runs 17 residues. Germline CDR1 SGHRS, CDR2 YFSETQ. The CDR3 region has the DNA TGCGCCAGCAGCTCCGTCGTTTTGGACTCATTAATCAATGAGCAGTTCTTC. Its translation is CASSSVVLDSLINEQFF.

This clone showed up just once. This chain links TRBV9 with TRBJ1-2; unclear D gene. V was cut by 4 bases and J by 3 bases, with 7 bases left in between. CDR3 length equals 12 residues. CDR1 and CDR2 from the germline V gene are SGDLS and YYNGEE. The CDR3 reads CASSSRYYGYTF. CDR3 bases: TGTGCCAGCAGCTCGCGCTACTATGGCTACACCTTC.

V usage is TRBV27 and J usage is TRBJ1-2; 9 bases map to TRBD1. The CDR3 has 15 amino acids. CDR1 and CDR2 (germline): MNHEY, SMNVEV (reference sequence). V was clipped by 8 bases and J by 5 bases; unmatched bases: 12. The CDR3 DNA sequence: TGTGCCAGCTCATTAACCGGGACAGGGTTATATGGCTACACCTTC. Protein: CASSLTGTGLYGYTF.

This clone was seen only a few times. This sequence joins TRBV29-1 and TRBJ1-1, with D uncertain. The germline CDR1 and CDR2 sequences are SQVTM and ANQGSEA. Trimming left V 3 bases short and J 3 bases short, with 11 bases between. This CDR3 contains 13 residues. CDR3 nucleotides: TGCAGCGTTGACAACAGTTTGGACACTGAAGCTTTCTTT. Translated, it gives CSVDNSLDTEAFF.

The CDR3 reads CASSQKLAGEDTQYF. CDR3 DNA sequence: TGCGCCAGCAGCCAAAAACTAGCGGGAGAAGATACGCAGTATTTT. The chain combines TRBV4-1 with TRBJ2-3; 11 nucleotides match TRBD2. V gave up 2 bases and J gave up 5 bases; unmatched junction bases: 3. This CDR3 is built from 15 residues. Looked up from germline, CDR1 is MGHRA and CDR2 is YSYEKL.

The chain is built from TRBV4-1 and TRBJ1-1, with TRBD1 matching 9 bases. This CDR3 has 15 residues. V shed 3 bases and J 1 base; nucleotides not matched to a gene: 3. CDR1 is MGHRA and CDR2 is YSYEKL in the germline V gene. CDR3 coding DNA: TGCGCCAGCAGCCAGTCGGGACAGGGGAACACTGAAGCTTTCTTT. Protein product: CASSQSGQGNTEAFF.

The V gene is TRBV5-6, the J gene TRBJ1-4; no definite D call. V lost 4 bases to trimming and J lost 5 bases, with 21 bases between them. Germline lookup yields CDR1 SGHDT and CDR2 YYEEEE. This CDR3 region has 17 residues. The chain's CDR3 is CASSRPTKGTRNEKLFF. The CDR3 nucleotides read TGTGCCAGCAGCCGACCGACGAAAGGAACTAGAAATGAAAAACTGTTTTTT.